A single sample gave rise to the 24 T cell receptor beta chains below, sequenced in a study of blood T cell repertoires in COVID-19. TCRdb keeps only in-frame clones here, not all; method: immunoSEQ multiplex PCR. This sample has about 100,000 clones, with around 86% found just once. The sequencing input was peripheral blood. The receptor source for this set is a man aged 45-65 years with active or convalescent COVID-19.

This clone was seen a single time. The chain carries TRBV7-6 and TRBJ1-2; D ambiguous. CDR3 size: 14 residues. In germline, CDR1 is SGHVS, CDR2 FNYEAQ. V was shortened by 4 bases and J by 8 bases, with 17 bases between the two germline ends. The CDR3 loop reads CASSSGEGSGGYTF. CDR3 DNA: TGTGCCAGCAGCTCCGGGGAAGGGTCAGGCGGCTACACCTTC.

This clone was observed a few times. The genes are TRBV5-6 and TRBJ2-1; D is unresolved. The CDR3 has 12 amino acids. V lost 0 bases, J lost 10 bases, and 8 bases lay in between. Per the germline V gene, CDR1 is SGHDT and CDR2 is YYEEEE. In nucleotides, the CDR3 is TGTGCCAGCAGCTTGGTCGGGTCCGAGCAGTTCTTC. Translated, it gives CASSLVGSEQFF.

The chain is built from TRBV10-1 and TRBJ2-7; D is unclear. Per the germline V gene, CDR1 is WNHNN and CDR2 is SYGVQD (reference sequence). Trimming took off 6 bases at V and 4 bases at J, with 13 bases between the two ends. This CDR3 is 13 amino acids long. The CDR3 coding sequence is TGCGCCAGCAGCCCAGGCCCAAGGTACGAGCAGTACTTC. Protein product: CASSPGPRYEQYF.

This clone turned up a few times. This chain joins TRBV7-2 and TRBJ2-7, with 10 bases aligning to TRBD2. CDR1 is SGHTA, CDR2 FQGNSA, per germline. CDR3 length equals 17 residues. Trimming took 2 bases from V and 0 from J; bases not matched to a gene: 7. CDR3 residues: CASSLSRSGGSSYEQYF. The CDR3 region has the DNA TGTGCCAGCAGCTTATCCCGTAGCGGGGGGAGCTCCTACGAGCAGTACTTC.

J is TRBJ1-2 and V is TRBV25-1; no firm D call. This CDR3 is built from 12 residues. Trimming took off 6 bases at V and 4 bases at J, with 9 bases between the two ends. The germline CDR1 and CDR2 sequences are MGHDK and SYGVNS. In nucleotides, the CDR3 is TGTGCCAGCAGAGAGGGCGGCTATGGCTACACCTTC. Protein: CASREGGYGYTF.

V and J are TRBV10-2 and TRBJ2-5; tentatively, D is TRBD1 (5 bases). This CDR3 has 13 amino acids. V was shortened by 2 bases and J by 2 bases, with 6 bases between the two germline ends. Looked up from germline, CDR1 is WSHSY and CDR2 is SAAADI. For the CDR3, the DNA is TGCGCCAGCAGTGAGAGGGGACAAGAGACCCAGTACTTC. It specifies CASSERGQETQYF.

The rearrangement joins TRBV5-4 to TRBJ1-1, with a weak D call TRBD1 (5 bases). The length of the CDR3 is 15 residues. Trimming stripped 0 bases from V and 5 bases from J, with 14 bases between. Germline assignment: CDR1 SGHNT and CDR2 YYREEE (reference sequence). The CDR3 DNA reads TGTGCCAGCAGCTTGGTTGAGGGCCGGGGGACTGAAGCTTTCTTT. Translating it yields CASSLVEGRGTEAFF. The whole variable domain, remainder taken from reference TRBV5-4 and TRBJ1-1, is ETGVTQSPTHLIKTRGQQVTLRCSSQSGHNTVSWYQQALGQGPQFIFQYYREEENGRGNFPPRFSGLQFPNYSSELNVNALELDDSALYLCASSLVEGRGTEAFFGQGTRLTVV.

The chain uses TRBV19 and TRBJ1-5, with D uncertain. V shed 6 bases and J shed 0 bases, with 6 bases lying between them. The CDR3 extends over 13 amino acids. Germline values: CDR1 LNHDA, CDR2 SQIVND (reference sequence). The DNA for the CDR3 is TGTGCCAGTAGCGGGGATAGCAATCAGCCCCAGCATTTT. Protein product: CASSGDSNQPQHF.

The genes are TRBV24-1 and TRBJ2-5; TRBD2 matches at 7 bases. The germline CDR1 and CDR2 sequences are KGHDR and SFDVKD. Trimming cost V 5 bases and J 0 bases; bases outside gene matches: 2. The CDR3 is 14 residues long. CDR3: CATSGGGYQETQYF. The CDR3, as DNA: TGTGCCACCAGTGGGGGGGGATACCAAGAGACCCAGTACTTC.

This clone was recorded once. Other DNA sequences of this sample code for an identical CDR3. The chain combines TRBV5-1 with TRBJ2-5; maybe TRBD2 (6 bases). Between the trimmed V and J ends, which lost 1 base and 5 bases, there was a span of 9 bases. The CDR3 consists of 13 residues. CDR1 and CDR2 (germline): SGHRS, YFSETQ. CDR3 region: CASSLSSEETQYF. The CDR3 DNA follows: TGCGCCAGCAGCTTGTCTAGCGAGGAGACCCAGTACTTC.

This clone has at least ten counts. The chain links TRBV10-1 to TRBJ1-1, with D perhaps matching TRBD1 (5 bases). Germline CDR1 WNHNN, CDR2 SYGVQD (reference sequence). The V end lost 3 bases, the J end lost 10 bases, and 15 bases lay between the germline ends. CDR3 length: 13 residues. The CDR3 DNA reads TGCGCCAGCAGTGACGGGGGAGGTTTGAGAGCTTTCTTT. It translates to CASSDGGGLRAFF.

J is TRBJ2-7 and V is TRBV5-6; 8 nucleotides line up with TRBD1. J gave up 3 bases and V 1 base, and 3 bases lay outside the gene matches. The CDR3 runs to 14 residues. The germline V gene encodes CDR1 SGHDT and CDR2 YYEEEE. The CDR3 loop is CASSLSGTGYEQYF. CDR3 sequence (DNA): TGTGCCAGCAGCTTGTCCGGGACAGGCTACGAGCAGTACTTC.

This chain joins TRBV28 and TRBJ2-5; TRBD1 aligns across 8 bases. The CDR3 totals 15 residues. J gave up 5 bases and V 5 bases, and 10 bases lay outside the gene matches. In germline, CDR1 is MDHEN, CDR2 SYDVKM. CDR3 residues: CASSRDRLLGETQYF. The CDR3 bases are TGTGCCAGCAGTAGGGACAGGCTTTTGGGGGAGACCCAGTACTTC.

This clone was seen just once. The genes are TRBV12-3 or TRBV12-4 and TRBJ1-6; 8 bases line up with TRBD1. This CDR3 is built from 13 residues. J gave up 9 bases and V 8 bases, and 6 bases lay outside the gene matches. CDR3 bases: TGTGCCAGCGACAGGGGATATGGTTCACCCCTCCACTTT. Its translation is CASDRGYGSPLHF.

The genes are TRBV28 and TRBJ2-4, with TRBD2 matching over 9 bases. The CDR3 covers 17 residues. The trim removed 5 bases at V and 0 bases at J, leaving 8 bases unmatched. CDR1 MDHEN and CDR2 SYDVKM come from the germline V gene. In DNA, the CDR3 is TGTGCCAGCAGTACCCCACTAGCGGGTTTAGCCAAAAACATTCAGTACTTC. Protein: CASSTPLAGLAKNIQYF. Full variable domain (missing parts from reference TRBV28 and TRBJ2-4): DVKVTQSSRYLVKRTGEKVFLECVQDMDHENMFWYRQDPGLGLRLIYFSYDVKMKEKGDIPEGYSVSREKKERFSLILESASTNQTSMYLCASSTPLAGLAKNIQYFGAGTRLSVL.

The J gene is TRBJ2-5, the V gene TRBV18; D remains ambiguous. V lost 3 bases and J lost 5, with 13 bases in between. The CDR3 spans 14 residues. CDR1 is KGHSH, CDR2 LQKENI, per germline. CDR3 loop: CASSPPTPRETQYF. The CDR3 DNA sequence: TGTGCCAGCTCACCTCCGACTCCGCGGGAGACCCAGTACTTC.

The gene calls are TRBV7-7 and TRBJ2-3; maybe TRBD1 (6 bases). CDR1 is SSHAT and CDR2 is FNYEAQ in the germline V gene (reference sequence). CDR3 length: 15 amino acids. V was clipped by 1 base and J by 6 bases, with 14 bases between them. The CDR3 sequence is CASSLGVGATDTQYF. The CDR3 coding sequence is TGTGCCAGCAGCTTAGGTGTGGGGGCCACGGATACGCAGTATTTT.

The rearrangement joins TRBV6-5 to TRBJ2-5; D is perhaps TRBD1 (5 bases). This CDR3 contains 13 residues. The germline CDR1 and CDR2 sequences are MNHEY and SVGAGI. V lost 5 bases and J 4 bases, leaving 11 bases between the germline ends. The CDR3 DNA sequence: TGTGCCAGCAGTAAGACAGTCAGAGAGACCCAGTACTTC. The encoded protein is CASSKTVRETQYF.

The chain is built from TRBV29-1 and TRBJ1-3; maybe TRBD1 (5 bases). V lost 6 bases, J lost 2 bases, and 11 bases lay in between. CDR3 length equals 13 residues. Germline values: CDR1 SQVTM, CDR2 ANQGSEA. The chain's CDR3 is CSVDGGTGNTIYF. CDR3 nucleotides: TGCAGCGTAGACGGGGGTACTGGAAACACCATATATTTT.

V is TRBV28 and J is TRBJ1-4; 8 nucleotides agree with TRBD1. Germline V lookup: CDR1 MDHEN, CDR2 SYDVKM. V lost 3 bases, J lost 5 bases, and 11 bases stayed unmatched. This CDR3 is built from 17 residues. The CDR3 protein is CASSLPLTTGVNEKLFF. The CDR3 DNA follows: TGTGCCAGCAGTTTGCCCCTAACGACAGGGGTAAATGAAAAACTGTTTTTT.

This chain links TRBV4-2 with TRBJ2-3; 8 nucleotides agree with TRBD2. The V and J ends lost 1 base and 2 bases, in that order; junction bases with no gene match: 5. This CDR3 has 16 residues. CDR1 is LGHNA, CDR2 YNFKEQ, per germline. The CDR3 region has the DNA TGTGCCAGCAGCCAAGTTTCGGGGGGGGCCACAGATACGCAGTATTTT. Translation gives CASSQVSGGATDTQYF.

The chain recombines TRBV18 with TRBJ2-2; 10 nucleotides line up with TRBD1. Germline CDR1 reads KGHSH; CDR2 reads LQKENI. The V gene end was trimmed by 4 bases and the J gene end by 5 bases; junction bases not matched to a gene: 4. This CDR3 is built from 15 residues. CDR3 residues: CASSRGQGVTGELFF. CDR3 sequence (DNA): TGTGCCAGCTCACGCGGACAGGGGGTTACCGGGGAGCTGTTTTTT.

This clone has a handful of counts. This chain uses TRBV6-5 with TRBJ1-2; perhaps TRBD1 as D (5 bases). V was shortened by 0 bases and J by 1 base, with 9 bases between the two germline ends. This CDR3 comprises 15 residues. The germline gives CDR1 MNHEY, CDR2 SVGAGI. The CDR3 nucleotides are TGTGCCAGCAGTTACTCGCCGGGGGTTAACTATGGCTACACCTTC. This translates into CASSYSPGVNYGYTF.

The chain carries TRBV5-5 and TRBJ1-1, with D maybe TRBD1 (6 bases). Per germline, CDR1 SGHKS and CDR2 YYEKEE (reference sequence). V gave up 3 bases and J gave up 1 base, with 7 bases separating them. The CDR3 loop spans 13 amino acids. CDR3 bases: TGTGCCAGCAGCTGGACAGCGAACACTGAAGCTTTCTTT. Its translation is CASSWTANTEAFF.